The next 6 T cell receptor beta chains were all read from a single sample in a study of cytomegalovirus exposure and HLA in healthy donors. It was with 60 Vbeta and 13 Jbeta primers that the PCR ran. Measured with immunoSEQ multiplex PCR; TCRdb has only the in-frame clones, and not every one. The sample comprises 150,000 to 200,000 clones, about four fifths of which are singletons, and 1.1% rests with the top ten. Material for sequencing was PBMCs. Receptors were obtained from a woman in her forties in good health and CMV-seronegative.

V gene TRBV11-2 combines with J gene TRBJ1-1; perhaps TRBD1 as D (5 bases). The CDR3 sequence is 12 residues long. Deletions cut 2 bases from V and 9 bases from J, with 10 bases between. Germline loops: CDR1 SGHAT, CDR2 FQNNGV. The chain's CDR3 is CASSLSGGKAFF. DNA for the CDR3: TGTGCCAGCAGCTTATCCGGGGGGAAAGCTTTCTTT.

V usage is TRBV4-1 and J usage is TRBJ1-2; 10 nucleotides match TRBD1. Per the germline V gene, CDR1 is MGHRA and CDR2 is YSYEKL. V lost 0 bases, J lost 1 base, and 5 bases stayed unmatched. The CDR3 loop spans 17 amino acids. The CDR3, as DNA: TGCGCCAGCAGCCAAGATGGACAGGGGGTGATTAACTATGGCTACACCTTC. Its translation: CASSQDGQGVINYGYTF.

The rearrangement links TRBV14 to TRBJ2-2, with D tentatively TRBD2 (5 bases). V was cut by 3 bases and J by 4 bases, with 6 bases left in between. CDR1 SGHDN and CDR2 FVKESK come from the germline V gene. The CDR3 is 13 residues long. Here the CDR3 DNA reads TGTGCCAGCAGCCAGAGGGTCACCGGGGAGCTGTTTTTT. Translating gives CASSQRVTGELFF.

In its sample, this clone was seen once. J is TRBJ1-4 and V is TRBV12-5, with TRBD1 as a possible D gene (6 bases). Germline CDR1 and CDR2: LGHNT and FRNRAP. The CDR3 is 15 residues long. Trimming stripped 8 bases from V and 4 bases from J, with 17 bases between. In nucleotides, the CDR3 is TGTGCTAGTTCCCTACTGGGGGCGGGTAATGAAAAACTGTTTTTT. Residues: CASSLLGAGNEKLFF.

The rearrangement links TRBV20-1 to TRBJ1-1, with a weak D call TRBD1 (5 bases). The CDR3 consists of 10 residues. V was clipped by 3 bases and J by 11 bases, with 10 bases between them. Looked up from germline, CDR1 is DFQATT and CDR2 is SNEGSKA (reference sequence). The CDR3 is CSASGQRAFF. In DNA, the CDR3 is TGCAGTGCTAGCGGACAACGGGCTTTCTTT.

The chain uses TRBV7-2 and TRBJ2-7, with 11 bases that match TRBD2. V was pared by 3 bases and J by 6 bases, with 4 bases of the junction left unmatched. CDR3 length: 14 residues. Germline values: CDR1 SGHTA, CDR2 FQGNSA. CDR3 nucleotides: TGTGCCAGCAGCTTCGTAGCGGGAGGGGCCGAGCAGTACTTC. This translates into CASSFVAGGAEQYF.